The rows below give T cell receptor beta chains drawn from one sample of a study of T cell changes during pregnancy in multiple sclerosis. Sequencing used immunoSEQ multiplex PCR; TCRdb keeps in-frame clones, though not all of them. Of 30,000 to 40,000 clones listed, about nine tenths were seen once; the top ten hold approximately 0.46%. The specimen was CD4+ T cells from peripheral blood mononuclear cells, collected in the third trimester of pregnancy. The receptors here all came from a female donor in good health, enrolled as a control in a pregnancy study. Both conserved end residues are part of each CDR3. Each record gives: J gene, D gene, clone size, V gene, CDR3 DNA, CDR3 protein. A D gene is named only where the DNA matches it firmly. For some rows the clone size is stated as once, few or many, or as a class when expanded; others skip it.

>TRBJ2-2|.|.|TRBV6-6
TGTGCCAGCAGTTACTCACTGAACACCGGGGAGCTGTTTTTT
CASSYSLNTGELFF
>TRBJ2-1|.|once|TRBV28
TGTGCCAGCAGTTTGGCGGGATCTTTGTACAATGAGCAGTTCTTC
CASSLAGSLYNEQFF
>TRBJ2-2|TRBD1|.|TRBV9
TGTGCCAGCAGCCCGGACAGGATTACCGGGGAGCTGTTTTTT
CASSPDRITGELFF
>TRBJ2-3|.|.|TRBV27
TGTGCCAGCAGTTTGATAGCGCTCACAGATACGCAGTATTTT
CASSLIALTDTQYF
>TRBJ1-6|.|.|TRBV5-1
TGCGCCAGCAGCGCGCCGGATTCACCCCTCCACTTT
CASSAPDSPLHF
>TRBJ1-2|.|.|TRBV18
TGTGCCAGCTCACCGCAGGGTGGCGGCTACACCTTC
CASSPQGGGYTF
>TRBJ2-1|TRBD2|.|TRBV6-5
TGTGCCAGCAGTTACACCTTCGGGGGGGAGCAGTTCTTC
CASSYTFGGEQFF
>TRBJ2-7|TRBD2|.|TRBV7-2
TGTGCCAGCAGCTTGTTTGGACTGACTAGCGGGGAAAGGCAGTACTTC
CASSLFGLTSGERQYF
>TRBJ2-7|TRBD1|.|TRBV28
TGTGCCAGCAGTTCCACTGGACAGGGGGCCGGGTACGAGCAGTACTTC
CASSSTGQGAGYEQYF
>TRBJ1-1|TRBD1|.|TRBV28
TGTGCCAGCAGGATCGGGACAGGGTTTTTGAACACTGAAGCTTTCTTT
CASRIGTGFLNTEAFF
>TRBJ2-3|.|.|TRBV7-3
TGTGCCAGCAGCTTGGTTCCACTGAGCACAGATACGCAGTATTTT
CASSLVPLSTDTQYF
>TRBJ2-3|TRBD1|once|TRBV30
TGTGCCTGGAGCGACAGGGGAGATACGCAGTATTTT
CAWSDRGDTQYF
>TRBJ2-5|.|.|TRBV6-5
TGTGCCAGCAGGCCGGGAGACCAAGAGACCCAGTACTTC
CASRPGDQETQYF
>TRBJ2-3|.|.|TRBV9
TGTGCCAGCAGCGTAGCTGTGGGACAACCGACAGATACGCAGTATTTT
CASSVAVGQPTDTQYF
>TRBJ2-1|.|.|TRBV11-2
TGTGCCAGCAGCTTTTGGGGGGGGCGGCTTGAGCAGTTCTTC
CASSFWGGRLEQFF
>TRBJ1-6|.|once|TRBV7-9
TGTGCCAGCAGCTTGGGCAGGGCTACCTATAATTCACCCCTCCACTTT
CASSLGRATYNSPLHF
>TRBJ1-5|.|few|TRBV28
TGTGCCAGCAGCCCCAGTGAGCCCCAGCATTTT
CASSPSEPQHF
>TRBJ1-4|.|.|TRBV5-4
TGTGCCAGCAGCACAGAGGGCCGCGGCGGTGAAAAACTGTTTTTT
CASSTEGRGGEKLFF
>TRBJ2-7|.|.|TRBV2
TGTGCCAGCATTCCTCTTACAGGGCTCGAGCAGTACTTC
CASIPLTGLEQYF
>TRBJ1-1|.|once|TRBV19
TGTGCCAGTGGCAGGGCTGGCGGTTCGACGGACACTGAAGCTTTCTTT
CASGRAGGSTDTEAFF
>TRBJ2-7|.|.|TRBV5-1
TGCGCCAGCAGCTCGAATAAAGAGAGCTCCTACGAGCAGTACTTC
CASSSNKESSYEQYF
>TRBJ2-1|.|once|TRBV2
TGTGCCAGCCGATTAGAAGGCGGTGAGCAGTTCTTC
CASRLEGGEQFF
>TRBJ2-5|TRBD2|.|TRBV6-6
TGTGCCAGCCACCCTAGGCTAGCGGGGGAAGAGACCCAGTACTTC
CASHPRLAGEETQYF
>TRBJ2-7|TRBD2|.|TRBV27
TGTGCCAGCAGTTTAAGGCGGGGGGGCGTCGAGCAGTACTTC
CASSLRRGGVEQYF
>TRBJ2-7|.|.|TRBV28
TGTGCCAGCAGTAAGCGATGGGGGCTGCTGAGCTCCTACGAGCAGTACTTC
CASSKRWGLLSSYEQYF
>TRBJ1-5|.|.|TRBV11-2
TGTGCCAGCAGCGCAAGGGACTACAATCAGCCCCAGCATTTT
CASSARDYNQPQHF
>TRBJ2-7|.|.|TRBV11-2
TGTGCCAGCAGCTTAGATCCTTCCTACGAGCAGTACTTC
CASSLDPSYEQYF
>TRBJ2-7|TRBD1|.|TRBV18
TGTGCCAGCTCTAGGGTGTACGGGACAGGGACGTACGAGCAGTACTTC
CASSRVYGTGTYEQYF
>TRBJ2-7|TRBD2|.|TRBV4-1
TGCGCCAGCAGCCAAGCGGGGGGCTCCTACGAGCAGTACTTC
CASSQAGGSYEQYF
>TRBJ1-2|.|once|TRBV12-5
TGTGCTAGTGGGCAGGGGTTTAGGAGCTATGGCTACACCTTC
CASGQGFRSYGYTF
>TRBJ2-7|.|.|TRBV30
TGTGCCTGGGGGGACACCTTGGGAGAGCAGTACTTC
CAWGDTLGEQYF
>TRBJ2-7|TRBD1|.|TRBV2
TGTGCCAGCAGTCCGGGACAGTTATCCCTTCGTACCTACGAGCAGTACTTC
CASSPGQLSLRTYEQYF
>TRBJ2-3|TRBD2|.|TRBV27
TGTGCCAGCAGTAGTACTAGCGGGAGGTATACGCAGTATTTT
CASSSTSGRYTQYF
>TRBJ2-7|.|.|TRBV9
TGTGCCAGCTCGGGGGTCCTAGACTACGAGCAGTACTTC
CASSGVLDYEQYF
>TRBJ2-3|.|.|TRBV4-3
TGCGCCAGCAGCCAAGAGCGGGGTAGCACAGATACGCAGTATTTT
CASSQERGSTDTQYF
>TRBJ1-5|.|.|TRBV9
TGTGCCAGCGATTTAACGGGAAAGGAGAAATCCAGCAATCAGCCCCAGCATTTT
CASDLTGKEKSSNQPQHF
>TRBJ1-2|.|.|TRBV14
TGTGCCAGCAGCCAAGACCGCAGGAACTATGGCTACACCTTC
CASSQDRRNYGYTF
>TRBJ2-3|.|.|TRBV5-6
TGTGCCAGCAGCTTGGGGAGTGACACAGATACGCAGTATTTT
CASSLGSDTDTQYF
>TRBJ2-5|TRBD2|.|TRBV2
TGTGCCAGCAGTGAATACCGGGCGGGGGGGCAAGAGACCCAGTACTTC
CASSEYRAGGQETQYF
>TRBJ2-2|TRBD2|.|TRBV7-3
TGTGCCAGCAGCCTTTTAAATCCGTCTAGCGGGACCGGGGAGCTGTTTTTT
CASSLLNPSSGTGELFF
>TRBJ2-3|.|once|TRBV29-1
TGCAGCGTTCTAGCGTGGGGCACAGATACGCAGTATTTT
CSVLAWGTDTQYF